This TCR beta chain was identified during a study of T cells in Graves' hyperthyroidism and ophthalmopathy. Study results and limitations: Most clonotypes expanded in thyroid above 0.001 were likewise present in blood.

TCR beta CDR3 regions were amplified from RNA. The primer set for the first-round RT-PCR of the TCR CDR3 was HTBI. TCRdb redid the calling of the multiplex PCR reads with MiXCR, one entry per CDR3 protein. Of hundreds of thousands of distinct CDR3 sequences listed, roughly 25% are singletons. Patients were excluded for uncontrolled infection, other autoimmune disease, pregnancy or lactation. The CDR3 has 11 amino acids. From germline, CDR1 is ENHRY and CDR2 SYGVKD. Trimming shortened V by 6 bases and J by 4 bases, and 5 bases separated the two germline ends. This clonotype was observed a few times. Its target is not known.

The receptor comes from a man aged 45-60 years with Graves' hyperthyroidism. Material for sequencing was blood. The chain couples TRBV10-3 to TRBJ2-3, with D unclear. CDR3 region: CAIRGSDTQYF. The CDR3 DNA reads as TGTGCCATCAGGGGTTCAGATACGCAGTATTTT.